This TCR beta chain derives from a study of T cell responses to AZD1222 COVID-19 vaccine. The analysis combined second doses at about 4 or about 12 weeks. The data were produced by immunoSEQ multiplex PCR, yet TCRdb's version contains in-frame clones alone and is incomplete. The sample holds about 110,000 clones, about 94% seen once. This CDR3 is built from 15 residues. Germline V gene data show CDR1 as ENHRY and CDR2 as SYGVKD. V dropped 2 bases and J dropped 2 bases, with 11 bases sitting between them. This clone was detected only once. Its antigen is still unknown. The study's findings and limits: Of the AZD1222 recipients, only 6 or 7 were seropositive at baseline.

The receptor was isolated from an adult who received the AZD1222 COVID-19 vaccine. The material sequenced was peripheral blood, taken 28 days after the second AZD1222 dose. The chain couples TRBV10-3 to TRBJ2-3; a possible D gene is TRBD2 (6 bases). CDR3 residues: CAISEKSGYTDTQYF. The CDR3 DNA follows: TGTGCCATCAGTGAGAAGAGCGGGTACACAGATACGCAGTATTTT.